This TCR beta chain was obtained from a study of blood T cells in healthy people across ages. Through a sample-barcoded 5' primer and a J-beta primer mix, a second PCR was run for roughly 6 to 12 cycles. Tagging of each cDNA molecule was performed by a template-switch adaptor with 12 random nucleotides. TCRdb re-called the 5' RACE reads through MiXCR, storing one row per CDR3 protein. Here the sample spans 750,000 to 950,000 distinct CDR3 sequences, roughly 24% being singletons. The germline CDR1 and CDR2 sequences are DFQATT and SNEGSKA (reference sequence). The CDR3 sequence is 14 residues long. Trimming cost V 0 bases and J 0 bases, with 8 bases left between them. Another study also made use of these data, one on T cells of mothers and their children. That publication notes: Donors were three healthy Caucasian mothers and their six children.

V usage is TRBV20-1 and J usage is TRBJ2-5; no clear D. Sequencing input: blood. The receptor was derived from a boy between 10 and 17 years old in good health. CDR3 region: CSARDFRYQETQYF. The CDR3 DNA reads as TGCAGTGCTAGAGACTTCCGCTACCAAGAGACCCAGTACTTC.